This T cell receptor (beta chain) came from a study of Tregs in tolerant kidney transplant recipients. Study findings and constraints: Validation in larger populations is needed because few patients were studied. Tregs expanded with activated donor B cells seemed most donor-specific. This study did not directly address biological reproducibility.

This CDR3 comprises 13 residues. CDR1 is SNHLY and CDR2 is FYNNEI in the germline V gene. V was trimmed by 6 bases and J by 2 bases, leaving 8 bases between them. Unstimulated Tregs (CD4+CD25+CD127-) and CD4+CD25- non-Tregs were sorted from PBMCs. To note about this clone: What it binds is not known. The sample holds other DNA sequences that translate to the same CDR3.

The table came from immunoSEQ multiplex PCR; TCRdb's copy has only in-frame clones and leaves some out. The sample records about 240,000 clones, around 81% being singletons. Specimen: CD4+ T cells from blood. This TCR derives from a human donor in good health. J is TRBJ1-5 and V is TRBV2; a weak D match, TRBD1 (5 bases). For the CDR3, the DNA is TGTGCCAGCAGCCAGGGTGGCAATCAGCCCCAGCATTTT. It codes for CASSQGGNQPQHF.